This TCR beta chain was observed in a study of blood T cell repertoires in COVID-19. Profiling relied on immunoSEQ multiplex PCR, and the TCRdb table lists in-frame clones only, not all of them. This sample has tens of thousands of clones, with 60% to 80% found just once. There are 16 residues in the CDR3. V was clipped by 1 base and J by 5 bases; unmatched bases: 3. Germline CDR1 is SGHVS and CDR2 is FNYEAQ. Recruited during active infection, patients (from Seattle) were subsequently followed longitudinally. The rearrangement joins TRBV7-6 to TRBJ2-3; the match to TRBD2 covers 13 bases. The origin of this receptor is a man aged 70-80 years with COVID-19, enrolled during active disease. The sample comprised peripheral blood. CDR3 residues: CASSLGLAGGQDTQYF. The CDR3 nucleotides read TGTGCCAGCAGCTTAGGACTAGCGGGAGGACAAGATACGCAGTATTTT. Complete variable domain (other parts from reference TRBV7-6 and TRBJ2-3): GAGVSQSPRYKVTKRGQDVALRCDPISGHVSLYWYRQALGQGPEFLTYFNYEAQQDKSGLPNDRFSAERPEGSISTLTIQRTEQRDSAMYRCASSLGLAGGQDTQYFGPGTRLTVL.